The source of this TCR beta chain is a study of cytomegalovirus exposure and HLA in healthy donors. Overall study findings and caveats: It was in a later analysis that TCR association rates were seen to vary by HLA locus, highest for DRB1 and lowest for HLA-C. Available immune exposure information covered CMV serostatus only. In a later analysis, productive TCRs from donors in an Asian-associated ancestry cluster reportedly carried fewer N-insertions than the cohort mean. The study recorded 150 to 200 TCR beta chains that were cytomegalovirus-associated.

With 60 Vbeta and 13 Jbeta primers, the PCR was carried out. Assay used: immunoSEQ multiplex PCR; TCRdb lists only in-frame clones, some missing. Here the sample table reports around 140,000 clones. The CDR3 totals 14 residues. The germline CDR1 and CDR2 sequences are SGHVS and FNYEAQ. Deletions cut 1 base from V and 6 bases from J, with 13 bases between. As regards this clone: What it binds is not known.

The V and J genes are TRBV7-6 and TRBJ2-7; D possibly corresponds to TRBD1 (5 bases). Source material: PBMCs. The sequence came from a man in his late teens or twenties in good health and CMV-seronegative. This CDR3 reads CASSLGTSGGEQYF. For the CDR3, the DNA is TGTGCCAGCAGCTTAGGGACAAGTGGCGGCGAGCAGTACTTC.